The 14 T cell receptor beta chains below were found in one sample sequenced in a study of cytomegalovirus exposure and HLA in healthy donors. PCR primers comprised 60 Vbeta and 13 Jbeta primers. Some clones are missing from TCRdb's copy, which holds only in-frame ones; the method was immunoSEQ multiplex PCR. Of 150,000 to 200,000 clones in the sample, 79% are singletons; the top ten hold approximately 0.7%. Sequenced: PBMCs. All receptors derive from a woman aged 40-49 years in good health and CMV-seronegative.

This clone has just a few counts. Here the CDR3 reads CASRQDRGLTEAFF. As DNA, the CDR3 is TGCGCCAGCAGGCAAGACAGGGGGCTTACTGAAGCTTTCTTT. The chain uses TRBV5-1 and TRBJ1-1; 10 bases match TRBD1. The CDR3 length is 14 residues. The V segment lost 5 bases and the J segment 5 bases; nucleotides outside the gene matches: 6. CDR1 is SGHRS, CDR2 YFSETQ, per germline.

The CDR3 DNA follows: TGTGCCAGCAGCTTAGATTTGGGTAGCGGGAGACAAGAGACCCAGTACTTC. Amino acids: CASSLDLGSGRQETQYF. The chain recombines TRBV7-6 with TRBJ2-5; 9 nucleotides align to TRBD2. V dropped 1 base and J dropped 2; count of bases not matched to a gene: 8. Germline CDR1 and CDR2: SGHVS and FNYEAQ. This CDR3 comprises 17 residues.

This clone was counted between two and nine times. J is TRBJ1-1 and V is TRBV6-5; 7 bases align to TRBD1. V lost 5 bases to trimming and J lost 1 base; unmatched junction nucleotides: 1. CDR3 length: 13 residues. Germline V gene sequence: CDR1 MNHEY, CDR2 SVGAGI. CDR3 residues: CASSRDRNTEAFF. CDR3 sequence (DNA): TGTGCCAGCAGTCGGGACAGGAACACTGAAGCTTTCTTT.

V gene TRBV5-4 combines with J gene TRBJ2-3, with 9 bases matching TRBD2. The germline V gene has CDR1 SGHNT and CDR2 YYREEE (reference sequence). The CDR3 is made up of 16 amino acids. V lost 0 bases and J lost 4; bases outside the gene matches: 6. The chain's CDR3 is CASSLASRGGADTQYF. CDR3 bases: TGTGCCAGCAGCTTGGCATCGCGGGGGGGCGCAGATACGCAGTATTTT.

The rearrangement links TRBV19 to TRBJ1-5; no clear D. CDR1 and CDR2 (germline): LNHDA, SQIVND (reference sequence). V was trimmed by 2 bases and J by 7 bases, leaving 21 bases between them. The CDR3 is made up of 17 amino acids. The CDR3 sequence is CASSIHSTSKFPQPQHF. CDR3 DNA: TGTGCCAGTAGTATACACAGTACCTCTAAATTTCCCCAGCCCCAGCATTTT.

This clone was seen just once. The chain couples TRBV27 to TRBJ2-3; D gene ambiguous. V dropped 3 bases and J dropped 0 bases, with 13 bases sitting between them. The CDR3 consists of 16 residues. Germline V CDR1 and CDR2: MNHEY, SMNVEV (reference sequence). The CDR3, as DNA: TGTGCCAGCAGTTTTTCAGCCGACTCTAGCACAGATACGCAGTATTTT. Its protein product is CASSFSADSSTDTQYF.

This clone occurred once. The J gene is TRBJ2-1, the V gene TRBV15, with a tentative D call TRBD1 (5 bases). V was pared by 5 bases and J by 9 bases, with 20 bases between. This CDR3 is built from 15 residues. Germline loops: CDR1 LNHNV, CDR2 YYDKDF (reference sequence). This CDR3 reads CATSLRAGHLSEQFF. The CDR3 DNA sequence: TGTGCCACCAGCTTACGGGCAGGGCATCTGAGTGAGCAGTTCTTC. Together with reference TRBV15 and TRBJ2-1, the CDR3 gives the full variable domain: DAMVIQNPRYQVTQFGKPVTLSCSQTLNHNVMYWYQQKSSQAPKLLFHYYDKDFNNEADTPDNFQSRRPNTSFCFLDIRSPGLGDTAMYLCATSLRAGHLSEQFFGPGTRLTVL.

The J gene is TRBJ1-1, the V gene TRBV2; D remains ambiguous. CDR3 length: 15 residues. Looked up from germline, CDR1 is SNHLY and CDR2 is FYNNEI. V lost 4 bases, J lost 6 bases, and 18 bases lay in between. The CDR3 bases are TGTGCCAGCAGTGGAACCGGGGATCCGAGGGCTGAAGCTTTCTTT. This translates into CASSGTGDPRAEAFF. The whole variable domain, remainder taken from reference TRBV2 and TRBJ1-1, is EPEVTQTPSHQVTQMGQEVILRCVPISNHLYFYWYRQILGQKVEFLVSFYNNEISEKSEIFDDQFSVERPDGSNFTLKIRSTKLEDSAMYFCASSGTGDPRAEAFFGQGTRLTVV.

This clone was counted once. The chain is built from TRBV10-3 and TRBJ2-1; 13 bases line up with TRBD2. Germline V lookup: CDR1 ENHRY, CDR2 SYGVKD. V lost 4 bases to trimming and J lost 7 bases; unmatched junction nucleotides: 4. The CDR3 totals 15 residues. The CDR3 DNA reads TGTGCCATCAGTGGGGGACTAGCGGGACTTAATGAGCAGTTCTTC. It encodes CAISGGLAGLNEQFF.

The chain joins TRBV6-5 to TRBJ2-5; 7 bases line up with TRBD2. The J call may be faulty, since TRBJ2-7 better matches the DNA end. In germline, CDR1 is MNHEY, CDR2 SVGAGI. The CDR3 consists of 16 residues. The CDR3 DNA follows: TGTGCCAGCAGTTACTCAGGTCCAGCGGGGTCCTACGAGCAGTACTTC. Protein sequence: CASSYSGPAGSYEQYF.

The rearrangement uses TRBV5-1 and TRBJ1-4; TRBD1 might be the D (6 bases). CDR1 SGHRS and CDR2 YFSETQ come from the germline V gene. V lost 0 bases and J 7 bases, leaving 13 bases between the germline ends. The CDR3 length is 15 residues. This CDR3 reads CASSLVAGEGEKLFF. The CDR3 region has the DNA TGCGCCAGCAGCTTGGTTGCAGGGGAGGGTGAAAAACTGTTTTTT.

The gene calls are TRBV30 and TRBJ1-2, with D unresolved. Germline lookup yields CDR1 GTSNPN and CDR2 SVGIG (reference sequence). V gave up 0 bases and J gave up 8 bases, with 13 bases separating them. The CDR3 consists of 13 residues. The CDR3 loop is CAWSVLVAGGYTF. CDR3 DNA: TGTGCCTGGAGTGTTTTGGTAGCGGGGGGCTACACCTTC.

The table lists this clone with a count of one. The chain uses TRBV29-1 and TRBJ1-2; the match to TRBD1 covers 12 bases. The CDR3 runs to 13 residues. Germline V lookup: CDR1 SQVTM, CDR2 ANQGSEA. After removal of 6 bases from V and 8 bases from J, the junction contained 7 bases not matched to a gene. The CDR3 reads CSVGGQGARGYTF. In nucleotides, the CDR3 is TGCAGCGTGGGGGGACAGGGGGCGCGGGGCTACACCTTC.

The chain is built from TRBV6-6 and TRBJ2-1; D might be TRBD2 (6 bases). This CDR3 is built from 13 residues. Germline V gene data show CDR1 as MNHNY and CDR2 as SVGAGI (reference sequence). V gave up 5 bases and J gave up 6 bases, with 11 bases separating them. In DNA, the CDR3 is TGTGCCAGCAGTCCCGGGCGGGGCAATGAGCAGTTCTTC. Translated: CASSPGRGNEQFF.